This passage covers 21 T cell receptor beta chains from one sample sequenced in a study of PD-1 blockade in classical Hodgkin lymphoma. Every patient had relapsed following autologous stem cell transplantation, and cohorts differed in brentuximab vedotin exposure. Profiled with immunoSEQ multiplex PCR; TCRdb holds only in-frame clones, not every one. The repertoire holds some 93,000 clones, with 80% to 95% as singletons. The sequenced sample was peripheral blood mononuclear cells (PBMCs), obtained at baseline. The receptors originated from a human donor with classical Hodgkin lymphoma.

V usage is TRBV28 and J usage is TRBJ1-5; D is undetermined. The CDR3 sequence is 14 residues long. Germline V CDR1 and CDR2: MDHEN, SYDVKM. Trimming took off 6 bases at V and 3 bases at J, with 12 bases between the two ends. This CDR3 is CASSIGTNNQPQHF. The CDR3 coding sequence is TGTGCCAGCAGCATCGGAACAAACAATCAGCCCCAGCATTTT. Complete variable domain (other parts from reference TRBV28 and TRBJ1-5): DVKVTQSSRYLVKRTGEKVFLECVQDMDHENMFWYRQDPGLGLRLIYFSYDVKMKEKGDIPEGYSVSREKKERFSLILESASTNQTSMYLCASSIGTNNQPQHFGDGTRLSIL.

Note on this clone: Other nucleotide sequences in the sample specify the same CDR3. This CDR3 is CASSLGQMNTEAFF. DNA for the CDR3: TGTGCCAGCAGTCTAGGACAGATGAACACTGAAGCTTTCTTT. V and J are TRBV5-4 and TRBJ1-1, with D tentatively TRBD1 (6 bases). Germline loops: CDR1 SGHNT, CDR2 YYREEE (reference sequence). The ends were cut back, 5 bases at V and 0 bases at J, with 11 bases in the middle. This CDR3 comprises 14 residues.

A single count supports this clone. The chain links TRBV28 to TRBJ1-2; tentatively, D is TRBD1 (5 bases). The CDR3 has 14 residues. V lost 0 bases and J 8 bases, leaving 13 bases between the germline ends. Germline V gene lookup returns CDR1 MDHEN and CDR2 SYDVKM. The CDR3 is CASSLWGEYWGYTF. The CDR3 DNA follows: TGTGCCAGCAGTTTATGGGGGGAGTATTGGGGCTACACCTTC.

In its sample, this clone was seen once. The chain combines TRBV29-1 with TRBJ2-1; TRBD2 aligns across 11 bases. The CDR3 has 14 residues. Germline CDR1 reads SQVTM; CDR2 reads ANQGSEA. The CDR3 reads CSVLGLADNNEQFF. DNA of the CDR3: TGCAGTGTCTTGGGACTAGCGGATAACAATGAGCAGTTCTTC.

The chain joins TRBV14 to TRBJ2-7, with 7 bases identical to TRBD1. Per germline, CDR1 SGHDN and CDR2 FVKESK. This CDR3 contains 12 residues. The V and J ends lost 4 bases and 6 bases, in that order; junction bases with no gene match: 3. The CDR3 sequence is CASSRQGLEQYF. The CDR3 nucleotides are TGTGCCAGCAGCCGACAGGGCCTCGAGCAGTACTTC.

About this clone itself: Other DNA sequences in the sample encode the same CDR3. The chain is built from TRBV5-6 and TRBJ1-1; D gene ambiguous. The V and J ends lost 0 bases and 5 bases respectively, with 5 bases between them. The CDR3 has 12 residues. In germline, CDR1 is SGHDT, CDR2 YYEEEE. CDR3 amino acids: CASSLVGTEAFF. The CDR3 DNA sequence: TGTGCCAGCAGCTTGGTAGGGACTGAAGCTTTCTTT.

V gene TRBV30 combines with J gene TRBJ1-2, with 9 nucleotides matching TRBD1. Germline CDR1 reads GTSNPN; CDR2 reads SVGIG (reference sequence). V shed 4 bases and J 2 bases; nucleotides not matched to a gene: 11. The CDR3 consists of 16 residues. The CDR3 DNA reads TGTGCCTGGACTGGGACAGGGAGGAACTGGAACTATGGCTACACCTTC. It translates to CAWTGTGRNWNYGYTF.

J is TRBJ2-1 and V is TRBV7-9; possibly TRBD2 for D (6 bases). CDR1 and CDR2 from the germline V gene are SEHNR and FQNEAQ (reference sequence). The CDR3 is 14 residues long. This CDR3 reads CTGDWEASYNEQFF. CDR3 sequence (DNA): TGTACCGGAGACTGGGAGGCCTCCTACAATGAGCAGTTCTTC. The full variable domain, in which reference TRBV7-9 and TRBJ2-1 provide the parts outside the CDR3, is DTGVSQNPRHKITKRGQNVTFRCDPISEHNRLYWYRQTLGQGPEFLTYFQNEAQLEKSRLLSDRFSAERPKGSFSTLEIQRTEQGDSAMYLCTGDWEASYNEQFFGPGTRLTVL.

The rearrangement joins TRBV6-1 to TRBJ1-5, with D hard to call. Per the germline V gene, CDR1 is MNHNS and CDR2 is SASEGT. The CDR3 runs 13 residues. CDR3: CASRFGENQPQHF. The DNA for the CDR3 is TGTGCTTCTCGATTCGGGGAGAATCAGCCCCAGCATTTT.

V and J are TRBV1 and TRBJ2-7; no check of the table's D call, TRBD2, against the DNA was made. TRBV1 counts as a pseudogene. CDR3 length: 19 amino acids. CDR3 DNA sequence: TGCACCAGCAGCCAGGGCTCGGGACTAGCGGGAGTAAGACCTAACGAGCAGTACTTC. Translating gives CTSSQGSGLAGVRPNEQYF.

The chain couples TRBV5-6 to TRBJ2-3, with D unresolved. From germline, CDR1 is SGHDT and CDR2 YYEEEE. The V end lost 3 bases, the J end lost 0 bases, and 5 bases lay between the germline ends. The CDR3 length is 13 residues. The CDR3 spells CASSSDSTDTQYF. CDR3 DNA sequence: TGTGCCAGCAGCTCCGATAGCACAGATACGCAGTATTTT. The entire variable domain, with the rest obtained from reference TRBV5-6 and TRBJ2-3, is as follows: DAGVTQSPTHLIKTRGQQVTLRCSPKSGHDTVSWYQQALGQGPQFIFQYYEEEERQRGNFPDRFSGHQFPNYSSELNVNALLLGDSALYLCASSSDSTDTQYFGPGTRLTVL.

This chain's CDR3 is CASRTGWVSYEQYF. The CDR3 DNA is TGTGCCAGCAGGACCGGGTGGGTCTCCTACGAGCAGTACTTC. The V gene is TRBV27, the J gene TRBJ2-7; D remains ambiguous. The CDR3 length is 14 residues. V lost 6 bases and J lost 0, with 12 bases in between. Germline values: CDR1 MNHEY, CDR2 SMNVEV (reference sequence).

The CDR3 sequence is CASSFLSAGLSDTQYF. The CDR3 DNA sequence: TGTGCCAGCAGTTTTCTGTCGGCAGGGTTGTCAGATACGCAGTATTTT. The chain employs TRBV27 and TRBJ2-3; a possible D gene is TRBD1 (5 bases). CDR1 is MNHEY and CDR2 is SMNVEV in the germline V gene (reference sequence). The V end was cut by 3 bases, the J end by 4 bases, with 17 bases between. The CDR3 runs to 16 residues.

The rearrangement joins TRBV19 to TRBJ1-1, with D possibly being TRBD1 (5 bases). V dropped 6 bases and J dropped 4 bases, with 12 bases sitting between them. CDR3 size: 13 residues. The germline CDR1 and CDR2 sequences are LNHDA and SQIVND (reference sequence). Written as DNA, the CDR3 is TGTGCCAGTAGGGGGGATTCGGGCACTGAAGCTTTCTTT. Its translation is CASRGDSGTEAFF.

V and J are TRBV19 and TRBJ1-2, with 8 bases aligning to TRBD1. The germline CDR1 and CDR2 sequences are LNHDA and SQIVND (reference sequence). Trimming cost V 4 bases and J 5 bases; bases outside gene matches: 6. The CDR3 runs 14 residues. The CDR3 loop is CASSTGQGGYGYTF. The CDR3 region has the DNA TGTGCCAGTAGTACCGGACAGGGAGGGTATGGCTACACCTTC.

This clone has a handful of counts. The V and J genes are TRBV6-5 and TRBJ2-7, with D tentatively TRBD2 (6 bases). The CDR3 is 14 residues long. Germline V CDR1 and CDR2: MNHEY, SVGAGI. With 6 bases removed from V and 9 bases from J, the gap between germline ends came to 21 bases. CDR3 coding DNA: TGTGCCAGCAGGGGGGGACCGCGCCCAATAGGGCAGTACTTC. Encoded protein: CASRGGPRPIGQYF.

J is TRBJ2-1 and V is TRBV28, with 10 bases lining up with TRBD2. Germline-derived CDR1 and CDR2 are MDHEN and SYDVKM. There are 12 residues in the CDR3. V was pared by 5 bases and J by 9 bases, with 1 base of the junction left unmatched. CDR3 bases: TGTGCCAGCAGTGCTAGCGGGAGTGAGCAGTTCTTC. Its translation: CASSASGSEQFF.

V and J are TRBV30 and TRBJ2-5, with D perhaps TRBD1 (7 bases). The V gene lost 4 bases and the J gene lost 4 bases, with 22 bases spanning the gap. This CDR3 region has 16 residues. Germline CDR1 GTSNPN, CDR2 SVGIG (reference sequence). In nucleotides, the CDR3 is TGTGCCTGGACTTCACGGGTACAGGGGAGGAGAGAGACCCAGTACTTC. This encodes CAWTSRVQGRRETQYF.

The V gene is TRBV29-1, the J gene TRBJ1-2; D gene uncertain. This CDR3 has 19 amino acids. V lost 0 bases and J 4 bases, leaving 27 bases between the germline ends. CDR1 and CDR2 (germline): SQVTM, ANQGSEA. This CDR3 reads CSVEDRLGAGSTLGYGYTF. The CDR3 DNA follows: TGCAGCGTTGAAGATCGTCTCGGTGCGGGGAGTACTTTAGGCTATGGCTACACCTTC.

This clone has a single count. The CDR3 region is CASSVEGSTDTQYF. The DNA for the CDR3 is TGTGCCAGCAGCGTAGAAGGATCCACAGATACGCAGTATTTT. V usage is TRBV9 and J usage is TRBJ2-3; D is unclear. This CDR3 has 14 residues. In germline, CDR1 is SGDLS, CDR2 YYNGEE. The germline V and J ends were trimmed by 0 bases and 2 bases, with 7 bases remaining between them. The full variable domain, completed using reference TRBV9 and TRBJ2-3, is DSGVTQTPKHLITATGQRVTLRCSPRSGDLSVYWYQQSLDQGLQFLIQYYNGEERAKGNILERFSAQQFPDLHSELNLSSLELGDSALYFCASSVEGSTDTQYFGPGTRLTVL.

This clone was detected only once. The gene calls are TRBV7-9 and TRBJ2-1; 10 nucleotides align to TRBD2. V shed 5 bases, J shed 4 bases, and the junction held 5 bases outside the gene matches. This CDR3 is 15 amino acids long. The germline V gene has CDR1 SEHNR and CDR2 FQNEAQ (reference sequence). CDR3 amino acids: CASSKTSGNYNEQFF. CDR3 coding DNA: TGTGCCAGCAGCAAAACTAGCGGGAATTACAATGAGCAGTTCTTC. Supplemented by reference TRBV7-9 and TRBJ2-1, the full variable domain reads DTGVSQNPRHKITKRGQNVTFRCDPISEHNRLYWYRQTLGQGPEFLTYFQNEAQLEKSRLLSDRFSAERPKGSFSTLEIQRTEQGDSAMYLCASSKTSGNYNEQFFGPGTRLTVL.